This passage covers 27 T cell receptor beta chains from one sample sequenced in a study of blood T cell repertoires in COVID-19. Some clones are missing from TCRdb's copy, which holds only in-frame ones; the method was immunoSEQ multiplex PCR. The table shows roughly 120,000 clones, with 75% to 90% occurring only once. Material: peripheral blood. The receptors stem from a woman older than 75 with COVID-19, enrolled during active disease.

The chain joins TRBV10-3 to TRBJ2-2; D might be TRBD2 (6 bases). Trimming took off 1 base at V and 5 bases at J, with 14 bases between the two ends. Germline lookup yields CDR1 ENHRY and CDR2 SYGVKD. The CDR3 totals 16 residues. CDR3: CAISEFAGSGTGELFF. The CDR3 DNA sequence: TGTGCCATCAGTGAGTTCGCCGGGAGTGGGACCGGGGAGCTGTTTTTT.

V and J are TRBV29-1 and TRBJ2-5; D is perhaps TRBD2 (5 bases). This CDR3 has 14 residues. CDR1 and CDR2 from the germline V gene are SQVTM and ANQGSEA. Trimming removed 3 bases at V and 2 bases at J, with 13 bases between. The DNA for the CDR3 is TGCAGCGTTGACACTAGGAACGGACAAGAGACCCAGTACTTC. Translation gives CSVDTRNGQETQYF.

The V gene is TRBV7-2, the J gene TRBJ2-4, with D perhaps TRBD1 (6 bases). CDR1 and CDR2 from the germline V gene are SGHTA and FQGNSA. This CDR3 is built from 15 residues. V lost 5 bases, J lost 3 bases, and 14 bases lay in between. The CDR3 DNA follows: TGTGCCAGCAGCCTCAGAGGACAGCACAAAAACATTCAGTACTTC. The encoded protein is CASSLRGQHKNIQYF.

The CDR3 loop reads CASSSSGRSETQYF. The CDR3 DNA reads as TGTGCCAGCAGTTCTAGCGGGAGGTCGGAGACCCAGTACTTC. This sequence joins TRBV6-5 and TRBJ2-5, with 11 bases identical to TRBD2. The CDR3 consists of 14 residues. J was trimmed by 5 bases and V by 4 bases; bases with no gene match: 3. Germline CDR1 and CDR2: MNHEY and SVGAGI.

This chain connects TRBV6-5 to TRBJ2-7; no clear D gene. V shed 5 bases and J shed 4 bases, with 6 bases lying between them. The CDR3 sequence is 11 residues long. CDR1 is MNHEY, CDR2 SVGAGI, per germline. In DNA, the CDR3 is TGTGCCAGCAGTCTCCGTTACGAGCAGTACTTC. This sequence encodes CASSLRYEQYF.

The chain carries TRBV12-3 or TRBV12-4 and TRBJ1-1; 7 positions match TRBD1. The CDR3 loop spans 13 amino acids. With V trimmed by 5 bases and J by 11 bases, 11 bases remained unmatched. CDR3 residues: CASSPLTGTVAFF. The CDR3 DNA reads as TGTGCCAGCAGTCCATTGACAGGGACGGTTGCTTTCTTT.

The rearrangement joins TRBV6-2 or TRBV6-3 to TRBJ2-3; 8 bases fit TRBD2. The trim removed 6 bases at V and 1 base at J, leaving 15 bases unmatched. Germline V CDR1 and CDR2: MNHEY, SVGEGT. This CDR3 is 18 amino acids long. This CDR3 is CASSQDFEREMGTDTQYF. The CDR3 DNA is TGTGCCAGCAGCCAAGACTTCGAGCGGGAGATGGGCACAGATACGCAGTATTTT.

The chain links TRBV27 to TRBJ2-1; TRBD1 agrees at 11 bases. The CDR3 has 16 amino acids. J lost 2 bases, V lost 6 bases, and 6 bases had no gene match. Germline lookup yields CDR1 MNHEY and CDR2 SMNVEV (reference sequence). CDR3 region: CASRWTGGGTYNEQFF. As DNA, the CDR3 is TGTGCCAGCAGGTGGACAGGGGGCGGAACCTACAATGAGCAGTTCTTC.

The chain recombines TRBV19 with TRBJ2-2, with D tentatively TRBD1 (7 bases). This CDR3 contains 15 residues. The V and J ends lost 3 bases and 1 base respectively, with 9 bases between them. The germline gives CDR1 LNHDA, CDR2 SQIVND (reference sequence). In DNA form, the CDR3 reads TGTGCCAGTAGTATCCAGGGGGGGAACACCGGGGAGCTGTTTTTT. Translated, it gives CASSIQGGNTGELFF. Variable domain in full (rest from reference TRBV19 and TRBJ2-2): DGGITQSPKYLFRKEGQNVTLSCEQNLNHDAMYWYRQDPGQGLRLIYYSQIVNDFQKGDIAEGYSVSREKKESFPLTVTSAQKNPTAFYLCASSIQGGNTGELFFGEGSRLTVL.

The chain recombines TRBV5-4 with TRBJ2-1, with TRBD2 identical over 8 bases. The trim removed 1 base at V and 8 bases at J, leaving 11 bases unmatched. CDR1 and CDR2 (germline): SGHNT, YYREEE (reference sequence). The CDR3 has 16 amino acids. The CDR3 here is CASSLRSGLGGHEQFF. The CDR3 DNA sequence: TGTGCCAGCAGCTTGCGGTCGGGACTAGGAGGGCATGAGCAGTTCTTC. Variable domain in full (rest from reference TRBV5-4 and TRBJ2-1): ETGVTQSPTHLIKTRGQQVTLRCSSQSGHNTVSWYQQALGQGPQFIFQYYREEENGRGNFPPRFSGLQFPNYSSELNVNALELDDSALYLCASSLRSGLGGHEQFFGPGTRLTVL.

In its sample, this clone was seen a few times. This chain connects TRBV12-2 to TRBJ2-2; the D call TRBD1 from the table was never checked on the DNA. TRBV12-2 has pseudogene status. The CDR3 loop spans 14 amino acids. CDR3 protein: CASRRDRRIGELFF. In DNA, the CDR3 is TGTGCAAGTCGCCGCGACAGGCGGATCGGGGAGCTGTTTTTT.

This clone was seen just once. The J gene is TRBJ1-5, the V gene TRBV7-2; no reliable D call. CDR3 size: 14 residues. Germline CDR1 SGHTA, CDR2 FQGNSA. The ends were cut back, 1 base at V and 7 bases at J, with 11 bases in the middle. CDR3 bases: TGTGCCAGCAGCTTAGGTGGGCAAGGACAGCCCCAGCATTTT. Protein product: CASSLGGQGQPQHF.

This chain connects TRBV4-3 to TRBJ1-2; a weak D match, TRBD1 (5 bases). This CDR3 spans 14 amino acids. V lost 0 bases to trimming and J lost 2 bases, with 7 bases between them. Looked up from germline, CDR1 is LGHNA and CDR2 is YSLEER. The CDR3 DNA follows: TGCGCCAGCAGCCAAGACAGGGTGAACTATGGCTACACCTTC. Protein product: CASSQDRVNYGYTF.

V and J are TRBV14 and TRBJ2-2; unclear D gene. V was trimmed by 1 base and J by 6 bases, leaving 6 bases between them. CDR3 length: 13 amino acids. Germline V CDR1 and CDR2: SGHDN, FVKESK. CDR3 bases: TGTGCCAGCAGCCAAGTAAGCGCCGGGGAGCTGTTTTTT. Its translation: CASSQVSAGELFF.

V is TRBV5-4 and J is TRBJ2-5, with TRBD1 matching over 8 bases. The length of the CDR3 is 15 residues. Per the germline V gene, CDR1 is SGHNT and CDR2 is YYREEE (reference sequence). After removal of 3 bases from V and 7 bases from J, the junction contained 11 bases not matched to a gene. The chain's CDR3 is CASSWDGTGQATQYF. The DNA for the CDR3 is TGTGCCAGCAGCTGGGATGGGACAGGCCAGGCGACCCAGTACTTC. The variable domain in full, completed from reference TRBV5-4 and TRBJ2-5, reads ETGVTQSPTHLIKTRGQQVTLRCSSQSGHNTVSWYQQALGQGPQFIFQYYREEENGRGNFPPRFSGLQFPNYSSELNVNALELDDSALYLCASSWDGTGQATQYFGPGTRLLVL.

The chain is built from TRBV2 and TRBJ2-3, with D maybe TRBD2 (6 bases). The germline V gene has CDR1 SNHLY and CDR2 FYNNEI. V lost 10 bases, J lost 1 base, and 18 bases lay in between. The CDR3 totals 15 residues. The DNA for the CDR3 is TGTGCCACCGCCGAGGAGGGTGGGGGCACAGATACGCAGTATTTT. The encoded protein is CATAEEGGGTDTQYF.

This clone was seen more than once but under ten times. This chain connects TRBV19 to TRBJ1-5; no definite D call. Trimming took off 4 bases at V and 1 base at J, with 8 bases between the two ends. CDR3 length equals 14 residues. CDR1 and CDR2 (germline): LNHDA, SQIVND (reference sequence). The CDR3 nucleotides read TGTGCCAGTAGTAGCACCGGGAGCAATCAGCCCCAGCATTTT. Amino acid sequence: CASSSTGSNQPQHF. Together with reference TRBV19 and TRBJ1-5, the CDR3 gives the full variable domain: DGGITQSPKYLFRKEGQNVTLSCEQNLNHDAMYWYRQDPGQGLRLIYYSQIVNDFQKGDIAEGYSVSREKKESFPLTVTSAQKNPTAFYLCASSSTGSNQPQHFGDGTRLSIL.

This sequence joins TRBV7-2 and TRBJ2-7, with TRBD2 as a possible D gene (6 bases). The CDR3 runs 16 residues. The V end lost 5 bases, the J end lost 0 bases, and 17 bases lay between the germline ends. Germline values: CDR1 SGHTA, CDR2 FQGNSA. The CDR3 DNA reads as TGTGCCAGCAGCAATTACGGGACTCAGAGCTCCTACGAGCAGTACTTC. It codes for CASSNYGTQSSYEQYF.

The chain carries TRBV5-6 and TRBJ1-4; D possibly corresponds to TRBD1 (5 bases). This CDR3 is 15 amino acids long. Germline V gene lookup returns CDR1 SGHDT and CDR2 YYEEEE. The germline V and J ends were trimmed by 4 bases and 3 bases, with 13 bases remaining between them. The CDR3 spells CASSAQGGPNEKLFF. In DNA form, the CDR3 reads TGTGCCAGCAGCGCCCAGGGAGGGCCTAATGAAAAACTGTTTTTT.

The chain has TRBV19 and TRBJ2-2; possibly TRBD1 for D (5 bases). Germline assignment: CDR1 LNHDA and CDR2 SQIVND (reference sequence). V was shortened by 5 bases and J by 3 bases, with 13 bases between the two germline ends. CDR3 length: 15 amino acids. CDR3 sequence: CASSRTWLDTGELFF. The CDR3 DNA reads TGTGCCAGTAGTCGGACATGGCTGGACACCGGGGAGCTGTTTTTT. Supplemented by reference TRBV19 and TRBJ2-2, the full variable domain reads DGGITQSPKYLFRKEGQNVTLSCEQNLNHDAMYWYRQDPGQGLRLIYYSQIVNDFQKGDIAEGYSVSREKKESFPLTVTSAQKNPTAFYLCASSRTWLDTGELFFGEGSRLTVL.

The rearrangement uses TRBV7-9 and TRBJ2-1; 12 bases map to TRBD2. With 3 bases clipped from V and 10 bases from J, the junction kept 10 bases outside the gene matches. The CDR3 has 16 residues. Germline values: CDR1 SEHNR, CDR2 FQNEAQ (reference sequence). The CDR3 spells CASSFGLAGTSEEQFF. CDR3 DNA: TGTGCCAGCAGCTTTGGACTAGCGGGAACCTCCGAAGAGCAGTTCTTC.

In DNA form, the CDR3 reads TGTGCCAGCAGTACGGACAGGGTTTTGAACATTCAGTACTTC. It specifies CASSTDRVLNIQYF. The V gene is TRBV7-2, the J gene TRBJ2-4; 8 bases are a match to TRBD1. The CDR3 sequence is 14 residues long. CDR1 SGHTA and CDR2 FQGNSA come from the germline V gene. With 6 bases clipped from V and 7 bases from J, the junction kept 8 bases outside the gene matches.

This sequence joins TRBV7-2 and TRBJ1-3; D not resolved. With 4 bases removed from V and 1 base from J, the gap between germline ends came to 11 bases. Germline-derived CDR1 and CDR2 are SGHTA and FQGNSA. This CDR3 comprises 15 residues. The CDR3 protein is CASSSPRTSGNTIYF. The CDR3 DNA is TGTGCCAGCAGCTCGCCCCGGACTTCTGGAAACACCATATATTTT.

This rearrangement joins TRBV5-3 to TRBJ1-1; D call uncertain. TRBV5-3 is an ORF, and what it does is uncertain. This CDR3 comprises 15 residues. The germline V and J ends were trimmed by 2 bases and 0 bases, with 11 bases remaining between them. CDR3 loop: CARSFWRYLNTEAFF. The CDR3 DNA reads as TGTGCCAGAAGCTTCTGGAGATACTTGAACACTGAAGCTTTCTTT.

The J gene is TRBJ1-3, the V gene TRBV4-3, with no clear D. This CDR3 has 16 residues. From germline, CDR1 is LGHNA and CDR2 YSLEER. Trimming pared 0 bases from V and 2 bases from J, leaving 11 bases between. DNA for the CDR3: TGCGCCAGCAGCCAAGAGACGGGAGCGGCTGGAAACACCATATATTTT. This gives the protein CASSQETGAAGNTIYF.

The V gene is TRBV20-1, the J gene TRBJ2-7, with D possibly being TRBD1 (6 bases). The CDR3 consists of 16 residues. Trimming removed 3 bases from V and 3 bases from J, with 21 bases in between. From germline, CDR1 is DFQATT and CDR2 SNEGSKA (reference sequence). CDR3 sequence reads: CSASPPRGPKYYEQYF. For the CDR3, the DNA is TGCAGTGCTAGTCCCCCCAGGGGACCCAAGTACTACGAGCAGTACTTC.

The V and J genes are TRBV6-2 or TRBV6-3 and TRBJ2-7, with 14 bases lining up with TRBD2. The CDR3 sequence is 17 residues long. From germline, CDR1 is MNHEY and CDR2 SVGEGT. J gave up 3 bases and V 6 bases, and 10 bases lay outside the gene matches. The CDR3 region has the DNA TGTGCCAGCAGCCGACCCGGGACTAGCGGGAGAGTCTACGAGCAGTACTTC. Protein sequence: CASSRPGTSGRVYEQYF.